Sequencing of this T cell receptor beta chain was carried out in a study of cytomegalovirus exposure and HLA in healthy donors. Study-wide findings and caveats: Researchers reportedly found TCR beta sequences accurately predicted most subjects' HLA-A and HLA-B alleles.

On this clone: Its specificity is not known.

The CDR3 covers 15 residues. V was trimmed by 4 bases and J by 4 bases, leaving 18 bases between them. CDR1 and CDR2 from the germline V gene are SGHDT and YYEEEE. Both 60 Vbeta primers and 13 Jbeta primers went into the PCR. Assay used: immunoSEQ multiplex PCR; TCRdb lists only in-frame clones, some missing. Seen here are some 140,000 clones, approximately 10% observed once, and the top ten hold roughly 7%. The source of this sequence is a woman in her forties in good health and CMV-seropositive. The sample consisted of PBMCs. The chain joins TRBV5-6 to TRBJ2-7; D is perhaps TRBD2 (6 bases). The CDR3: CASSQAGTLNYEQYF. The CDR3 nucleotides are TGTGCCAGCAGCCAGGCGGGGACTCTTAATTACGAGCAGTACTTC. Filled out from reference TRBV5-6 and TRBJ2-7, the complete variable domain reads DAGVTQSPTHLIKTRGQQVTLRCSPKSGHDTVSWYQQALGQGPQFIFQYYEEEERQRGNFPDRFSGHQFPNYSSELNVNALLLGDSALYLCASSQAGTLNYEQYFGPGTRLTVT.